The 25 T cell receptor beta chains reported below all come from one sample, sequenced in a study of Ad26.COV2.S vaccination and SARS-CoV-2 variants. Clones were sequenced by immunoSEQ multiplex PCR, and TCRdb holds only the in-frame ones, with some missing. The data show 500,000 or so clones, 75% to 90% seen once. Treatment reported: some 20 received Ad26.COV2.S at low or high dose, single or two shots; roughly 5 received placebo; per-sample allocation not given. It was on day 63 after the first vaccine or placebo injection that samples were taken. The specimen comprised peripheral blood, sampled in a trial of Ad26.COV2.S vaccine versus placebo. The receptors derive from a person aged 18-65 years who received the Ad26.COV2.S COVID-19 vaccine or a placebo.

V usage is TRBV7-2 and J usage is TRBJ2-7; 7 bases agree with TRBD2. Germline-derived CDR1 and CDR2 are SGHTA and FQGNSA. Trimming removed 5 bases from V and 3 bases from J; junction bases left unmatched: 16. The length of the CDR3 is 17 residues. In DNA form, the CDR3 reads TGTGCCAGCAGCCCGACCCGGGCAGGGAGGGTAGGCTACGAGCAGTACTTC. This codes for CASSPTRAGRVGYEQYF.

Concerning this clone: Other DNA sequences of this sample code for an identical CDR3. V usage is TRBV9 and J usage is TRBJ2-1; the match to TRBD2 covers 11 bases. The V segment lost 0 bases and the J segment 3 bases; nucleotides outside the gene matches: 2. Germline values: CDR1 SGDLS, CDR2 YYNGEE. The length of the CDR3 is 16 residues. The CDR3: CASSVVGTSGYNEQFF. CDR3 nucleotides: TGTGCCAGCAGCGTAGTAGGGACTAGCGGCTACAATGAGCAGTTCTTC.

This clone was found once. The rearrangement joins TRBV7-9 to TRBJ1-1; D perhaps matches TRBD1 (6 bases). Germline lookup yields CDR1 SEHNR and CDR2 FQNEAQ (reference sequence). CDR3 size: 14 residues. V dropped 1 base and J dropped 7 bases, with 13 bases sitting between them. CDR3: CASSLEQGYGEAFF. The CDR3, as DNA: TGTGCCAGCAGCTTAGAACAGGGATATGGTGAAGCTTTCTTT.

This clone occurred many times. V and J are TRBV19 and TRBJ1-5; no definite D call. The germline gives CDR1 LNHDA, CDR2 SQIVND (reference sequence). The CDR3 sequence is 17 residues long. V was shortened by 4 bases and J by 2 bases, with 18 bases between the two germline ends. DNA for the CDR3: TGTGCCAGTAGTAGAGGACCCCCTCTCGGAGGCAATCAGCCCCAGCATTTT. Amino acids: CASSRGPPLGGNQPQHF.

V gene TRBV5-4 combines with J gene TRBJ2-2; 9 bases line up with TRBD2. The CDR3 consists of 16 residues. V was clipped by 0 bases and J by 3 bases; unmatched bases: 3. Germline lookup yields CDR1 SGHNT and CDR2 YYREEE (reference sequence). The CDR3 nucleotides read TGTGCCAGCAGCTTGGGCCCTAGCGGGGACACCGGGGAGCTGTTTTTT. Its protein product is CASSLGPSGDTGELFF.

The CDR3 is CASSPGRLPNYGYTF. Here the CDR3 DNA reads TGCGCCAGCAGCCCGGGACGGCTGCCCAACTATGGCTACACCTTC. This sequence joins TRBV4-1 and TRBJ1-2; a possible D gene is TRBD1 (5 bases). V lost 4 bases and J lost 2, with 14 bases in between. Germline CDR1 reads MGHRA; CDR2 reads YSYEKL. CDR3 length equals 15 residues.

This chain connects TRBV4-2 to TRBJ2-3; 7 bases fit TRBD2. The CDR3 sequence is 13 residues long. The V gene's germline CDR1 is LGHNA and CDR2 YNFKEQ. V lost 0 bases and J lost 10; bases outside the gene matches: 4. CDR3 sequence (DNA): TGTGCCAGCAGCCAAGATGCGGGGGTTGCGCAGTATTTT. Translating gives CASSQDAGVAQYF.

The chain joins TRBV7-2 to TRBJ1-4; TRBD1 might be the D (5 bases). CDR3 length: 15 amino acids. V shed 4 bases and J shed 4 bases, with 13 bases lying between them. Germline CDR1 reads SGHTA; CDR2 reads FQGNSA. CDR3 coding DNA: TGTGCCAGCAGCTACCAATGGGGGTATAATGAAAAACTGTTTTTT. Its protein is CASSYQWGYNEKLFF.

CDR3 residues: CAATPYEQYV. The CDR3 DNA follows: TGTGCCGCCACCCCTTACGAGCAGTACGTC. J is TRBJ2-7 and V is TRBV6-4; no clear D. The CDR3 runs 10 residues. Trimming stripped 11 bases from V and 4 bases from J, with 9 bases between. The germline V gene has CDR1 MRHNA and CDR2 SNTAGT.

This chain connects TRBV5-1 to TRBJ1-6; 11 bases align to TRBD1. J lost 10 bases, V lost 0 bases, and 6 bases had no gene match. CDR1 is SGHRS, CDR2 YFSETQ, per germline. There are 16 residues in the CDR3. The CDR3 DNA reads as TGCGCCAGCAGCTTGGATCCGGGACAGGGGGGATCACCCCTCCACTTT. Translated: CASSLDPGQGGSPLHF.

The rearrangement links TRBV7-9 to TRBJ1-4, with D maybe TRBD1 (5 bases). The CDR3 extends over 15 amino acids. CDR1 is SEHNR, CDR2 FQNEAQ, per germline (reference sequence). The ends were cut back, 3 bases at V and 7 bases at J, with 15 bases in the middle. CDR3 nucleotide sequence: TGTGCCAGCAGCTTGGATTGGGGGTACGGTGAAAAACTGTTTTTT. As protein: CASSLDWGYGEKLFF.

A note on this clone: At one end the junction does not follow the germline gene, possibly because of a read error. The V call is TRBV15, the J call TRBJ2-3; the D is unclear. From germline, CDR1 is LNHNV and CDR2 YYDKDF (reference sequence). This CDR3 comprises 14 residues. The CDR3 DNA reads as TGTGCCACCAGCACACCCGGAGCCCCAGAAACGCAGTATTTT. Residues: CATSTPGAPETQYF.

The chain carries TRBV11-1 and TRBJ1-1, with 8 nucleotides matching TRBD1. The CDR3 totals 13 residues. Germline V lookup: CDR1 SGHAT, CDR2 FQDESV (reference sequence). V was pared by 6 bases and J by 7 bases, with 7 bases of the junction left unmatched. Here the CDR3 DNA reads TGTGCCAGCAGGGAAACAGGGGGAGGTGAAGCTTTCTTT. It specifies CASRETGGGEAFF.

The rearrangement uses TRBV6-5 and TRBJ1-4; no reliable D call. Trimming took off 5 bases at V and 5 bases at J, with 12 bases between the two ends. This CDR3 has 14 residues. Germline V gene sequence: CDR1 MNHEY, CDR2 SVGAGI. CDR3 nucleotide sequence: TGTGCCAGCAGTAAAAGGGAGTTAAATGAAAAACTGTTTTTT. Protein: CASSKRELNEKLFF.

The chain couples TRBV7-2 to TRBJ2-1; 9 bases align to TRBD2. CDR3 length equals 16 residues. With 5 bases clipped from V and 2 bases from J, the junction kept 7 bases outside the gene matches. Germline V gives CDR1 SGHTA, CDR2 FQGNSA. The CDR3 DNA sequence: TGTGCCAGCAGCCCCCGGCAGCGGGGGGCCTACAATGAGCAGTTCTTC. Protein: CASSPRQRGAYNEQFF.

The chain employs TRBV9 and TRBJ1-2; tentative D call: TRBD1 (6 bases). This CDR3 is 15 amino acids long. CDR1 and CDR2 from the germline V gene are SGDLS and YYNGEE. V lost 0 bases and J lost 5, with 14 bases in between. CDR3 bases: TGTGCCAGCAGCGTAGGACCGGGGGCTTGGTATGGCTACACCTTC. It codes for CASSVGPGAWYGYTF.

This sequence joins TRBV7-9 and TRBJ2-3, with D unresolved. This CDR3 is built from 14 residues. V was cut by 6 bases and J by 4 bases, with 14 bases left in between. Germline assignment: CDR1 SEHNR and CDR2 FQNEAQ (reference sequence). The CDR3 DNA follows: TGTGCCAGCAGACGCGCCGCTCTTGCAGATACGCAGTATTTT. It is translated as CASRRAALADTQYF.

Notes on this clone: The same CDR3 is also encoded by other DNA sequences in this sample. The chain is built from TRBV18 and TRBJ2-7; TRBD1 agrees at 9 bases. Trimming cost V 3 bases and J 4 bases; bases outside gene matches: 1. The CDR3 runs 13 residues. Germline V CDR1 and CDR2: KGHSH, LQKENI. CDR3 sequence (DNA): TGTGCCAGCTCACCCGGGACAGGGTACGAGCAGTACGTC. This sequence encodes CASSPGTGYEQYV.

This clone is a singleton in its sample. The chain recombines TRBV18 with TRBJ1-1; D is perhaps TRBD1 (6 bases). Trimming shortened V by 2 bases and J by 4 bases, and 11 bases separated the two germline ends. Germline CDR1 and CDR2: KGHSH and LQKENI. The CDR3 length is 14 residues. The CDR3 sequence is CASSPGGPITEAFF. Written as DNA, the CDR3 is TGTGCCAGCTCACCAGGGGGGCCTATCACTGAAGCTTTCTTT.

The chain couples TRBV28 to TRBJ2-3, with TRBD2 identical over 14 bases. The CDR3 is made up of 16 amino acids. The ends lost 3 bases at V and 4 bases at J; junction bases unmatched: 3. Germline V gene lookup returns CDR1 MDHEN and CDR2 SYDVKM. Written as DNA, the CDR3 is TGTGCCAGCAGTTTGGGACTAGCGGGAGCGGCAGATACGCAGTATTTT. Protein product: CASSLGLAGAADTQYF.

The CDR3 DNA reads TGTGCCAGCAGCTTAGGTCAGGGCGGCTACACCTTC. Protein product: CASSLGQGGYTF. The chain carries TRBV7-9 and TRBJ1-2; D is perhaps TRBD1 (5 bases). This CDR3 is built from 12 residues. The ends were cut back, 1 base at V and 8 bases at J, with 8 bases in the middle. Per germline, CDR1 SEHNR and CDR2 FQNEAQ (reference sequence).

This chain links TRBV29-1 with TRBJ1-1, with D possibly TRBD1 on 6 matching bases. With 6 bases removed from V and 6 bases from J, the gap between germline ends came to 14 bases. The CDR3 length is 12 residues. Germline-derived CDR1 and CDR2 are SQVTM and ANQGSEA. The CDR3 sequence is CSVTGGRAEAFF. DNA of the CDR3: TGCAGCGTGACAGGAGGTAGGGCTGAAGCTTTCTTT.

The CDR3 DNA follows: TGCGCCAGCAGCCCCGGACAGGTTTACGAGCAGTACTTC. This encodes CASSPGQVYEQYF. The chain uses TRBV5-1 and TRBJ2-7; 7 bases map to TRBD1. Losses at the gene ends were 4 bases for V and 4 bases for J; bases not matched to a gene: 5. CDR3 length: 13 residues. CDR1 and CDR2 (germline): SGHRS, YFSETQ.

The V gene is TRBV2, the J gene TRBJ1-1; D uncertain. Trimming cost V 10 bases and J 2 bases, with 17 bases left between them. CDR3 length: 14 amino acids. Germline lookup yields CDR1 SNHLY and CDR2 FYNNEI. The CDR3 region is CANQRWTTNTEAFF. The DNA of the CDR3 is TGTGCCAACCAACGGTGGACCACCAACACTGAAGCTTTCTTT. The full variable domain, with the rest looked up from reference TRBV2 and TRBJ1-1, is EPEVTQTPSHQVTQMGQEVILRCVPISNHLYFYWYRQILGQKVEFLVSFYNNEISEKSEIFDDQFSVERPDGSNFTLKIRSTKLEDSAMYFCANQRWTTNTEAFFGQGTRLTVV.

This clone was counted once. This sequence joins TRBV12-3 or TRBV12-4 and TRBJ2-7; weak D call: TRBD1 (5 bases). Trimming took 3 bases from V and 8 from J, leaving 11 bases between them. The CDR3 covers 12 residues. The CDR3 is CASSFADSQQYF. The DNA of the CDR3 is TGTGCCAGCAGTTTCGCCGACAGTCAGCAGTACTTC.